This T cell receptor beta chain is drawn from a study of CD8+ T cells in alopecia areata. The CDR3 is 14 amino acids. Germline V gives CDR1 SGHDN, CDR2 FVKESK. Study-level findings and limits: Scalp lesions, especially in alopecia totalis/universalis, had higher clonality than normal scalp.

A note on this clone: Antigen: not known.

Cell sorting on a FACSAria was used to separate CD4+ and CD8+ T cells from the PBMCs. RNA, once extracted, was reverse transcribed into cDNA for use as the sequencing template. TCRdb keeps only in-frame clones here, not all; method: immunoSEQ multiplex PCR. The data show about 200,000 clones, with approximately 53% seen just once and over 4% held by the top ten. The source of this sequence is a human donor in good health. Sequencing used CD8+ T cells sorted from blood. The V call is TRBV14, the J call TRBJ2-5; 7 bases fit TRBD1. The J call is uncertain, as TRBJ2-7 better fits the DNA end. The CDR3 region has the DNA TGTGCCAGCAGCCACCGGGACAGCTCCTACGAGCAGTACTTC. This encodes CASSHRDSSYEQYF.